Below, 6 T cell receptor beta chains from the same sample are listed, as sequenced in a study of identical twins. TCRdb processed the 5' RACE reads anew with MiXCR; each CDR3 protein has one entry. The sample shows fewer than 900,000 distinct CDR3 sequences, 15% to 20% of them seen only once. The sample was also linked to a second study, of T cells expressing NK-cell markers.

Source material: PBMCs. These TCRs come from a woman aged 18-30 years in good health.

In its sample, this clonotype was seen once. This sequence joins TRBV4-3 and TRBJ1-6; TRBD1 is a possible D gene (6 bases). The germline V and J ends were trimmed by 0 bases and 6 bases, with 15 bases remaining between them. The germline CDR1 and CDR2 sequences are LGHNA and YSLEER. The CDR3 consists of 17 residues. CDR3 coding DNA: TGCGCCAGCAGCCAAGAGAGGACGGGACATAGTAATTCACCCCTCCACTTT. Translation: CASSQERTGHSNSPLHF.

The chain couples TRBV5-1 to TRBJ2-2, with a tentative D call TRBD2 (6 bases). The V and J ends lost 7 bases and 6 bases respectively, with 7 bases between them. Germline-derived CDR1 and CDR2 are SGHRS and YFSETQ. This CDR3 region has 11 residues. The CDR3: CASGGAGELFF. CDR3 nucleotides: TGCGCCAGCGGAGGGGCCGGGGAGCTGTTTTTT.

CDR3 amino acids: CSVVPAGVSTDTQYF. The CDR3 DNA reads as TGCAGCGTAGTCCCAGCGGGGGTCAGCACAGATACGCAGTATTTT. The chain uses TRBV29-1 and TRBJ2-3; TRBD2 matches 8 bases. Germline V CDR1 and CDR2: SQVTM, ANQGSEA. Trimming removed 6 bases from V and 0 bases from J; junction bases left unmatched: 8. The CDR3 is 15 amino acids.

The chain couples TRBV7-2 to TRBJ2-5, with TRBD2 matching over 8 bases. CDR1 is SGHTA and CDR2 is FQGNSA in the germline V gene. The trim removed 4 bases at V and 4 bases at J, leaving 11 bases unmatched. This CDR3 is built from 16 residues. The CDR3 DNA is TGTGCCAGCAGCTCATATCCAGCGGGAGTTCCAGAGACCCAGTACTTC. Translation: CASSSYPAGVPETQYF.

The V and J genes are TRBV20-1 and TRBJ2-3; D is ambiguous. Germline CDR1 DFQATT, CDR2 SNEGSKA (reference sequence). V gave up 1 base and J gave up 7 bases, with 3 bases separating them. This CDR3 is 10 amino acids long. The CDR3 is CSARVNTQYF. The CDR3 DNA reads TGCAGTGCTAGAGTCAATACGCAGTATTTT.

This clonotype occurred a few times. The chain has TRBV19 and TRBJ1-1, with D maybe TRBD1 (5 bases). V lost 0 bases and J 1 base, leaving 15 bases between the germline ends. CDR1 and CDR2 (germline): LNHDA, SQIVND (reference sequence). The CDR3 consists of 17 residues. The CDR3 loop reads CASSIDRYGTGNTEAFF. The CDR3 coding sequence is TGTGCCAGTAGTATAGATCGGTATGGTACAGGGAACACTGAAGCTTTCTTT.